Each of the 8 T cell receptor beta chains below was sequenced from the same sample in a study of kidney transplant recipient with SARS-CoV-2 infection. One entry per CDR3 protein, called by TCRdb with MiXCR from the reads. In the table there are fewer than 250,000 distinct CDR3 sequences, 29% of which are singletons. The specimen comprised a blood sample, sampled at baseline and on roughly day 110 from a kidney transplant recipient. Every receptor here comes from a young adult male patient who had COVID-19 and was a kidney transplant recipient. Some T cells may be provided by the graft donor.

A note on this clonotype: Just one base apart from a much larger clone, this may be a read error. The V gene is TRBV25-1, the J gene TRBJ2-2; TRBD1 or TRBD2 may be the D gene (6 bases each). This CDR3 has 16 amino acids. Germline CDR1 reads MGHDK; CDR2 reads SYGVNS. CDR3 loop: CASPTRGYGDTGELLF. Written as DNA, the CDR3 is TGTGCCAGCCCTACCCGGGGGTACGGGGACACCGGGGAGCTGCTTTTT.

Many counts were recorded for this clonotype. This chain joins TRBV7-9 and TRBJ1-2, with a tentative D call TRBD1 (6 bases). In germline, CDR1 is SEHNR, CDR2 FQNEAQ (reference sequence). The CDR3 is 13 amino acids. V shed 5 bases and J shed 7 bases, with 14 bases lying between them. The CDR3 DNA follows: TGTGCCAGCAGCACGGACAGAACGGCTGGCTACACCTTC. This translates into CASSTDRTAGYTF.

This clonotype was recorded at least ten times. The chain recombines TRBV6-2 or TRBV6-3 with TRBJ1-4; D ambiguous. CDR3 length equals 14 residues. V was shortened by 6 bases and J by 0 bases, with 8 bases between the two germline ends. The germline CDR1 and CDR2 sequences are MNHEY and SVGEGT. The CDR3 reads CASSGPPTNEKLFF. Written as DNA, the CDR3 is TGTGCCAGCAGCGGGCCTCCAACTAATGAAAAACTGTTTTTT.

Ten or more counts support this clonotype. The J gene is TRBJ1-2, the V gene TRBV3-2. TRBV3-2 is noted as a pseudogene. The CDR3 contains 11 residues. This CDR3 is CASSQTQGYTF. Written as DNA, the CDR3 is TGTGCCAGCAGCCAGACCCAAGGCTACACCTTC.

This clonotype was detected many times. The chain has TRBV5-1 and TRBJ2-2; D is possibly TRBD1 (6 bases). The CDR3 is 15 residues long. V gave up 0 bases and J gave up 2 bases, with 8 bases separating them. Germline V gives CDR1 SGHRS, CDR2 YFSETQ. The CDR3 reads CASSLEGDNTGELFF. The DNA of the CDR3 is TGCGCCAGCAGCTTGGAGGGGGATAACACCGGGGAGCTGTTTTTT.

This clonotype was picked up a small number of times. V gene TRBV4-1 combines with J gene TRBJ2-7, with D possibly being TRBD1 (5 bases). This CDR3 contains 15 residues. CDR1 is MGHRA and CDR2 is YSYEKL in the germline V gene. V lost 6 bases and J 0 bases, leaving 15 bases between the germline ends. The CDR3 nucleotides are TGCGCCAGCAGAGTGCAGGGTGGGGACTCCTACGAGCAGTACTTC. The encoded protein is CASRVQGGDSYEQYF.

This clonotype was picked up many times. The chain combines TRBV27 with TRBJ1-1; TRBD1 might be the D (5 bases). This CDR3 has 16 residues. Trimming removed 1 base at V and 5 bases at J, with 17 bases between. From germline, CDR1 is MNHEY and CDR2 SMNVEV (reference sequence). In DNA, the CDR3 is TGTGCCAGCAGTTTATGGGAAGGGGTTTCGAGAACTGAAGCTTTCTTT. This encodes CASSLWEGVSRTEAFF.

The table lists this clonotype with many counts. This chain connects TRBV29-1 to TRBJ1-1, with a tentative D call TRBD1 (5 bases). V lost 0 bases to trimming and J lost 6 bases, with 5 bases between them. The CDR3 is made up of 11 amino acids. The V gene's germline CDR1 is SQVTM and CDR2 ANQGSEA. CDR3 amino acids: CSVEEQAEAFF. In nucleotides, the CDR3 is TGCAGCGTTGAAGAACAGGCTGAAGCTTTCTTT.